This T cell receptor beta chain was identified in a study of shared clonotypes between healthy human individuals (dated by TCRdb to the early 2020s). Broadly, across the study: A couple of women and a few men aged 18 to 49 years were included in the cohort. For each donor, CD4 naive and CD4 memory were each run on three plates, CD8 naive on two plates, and CD8 memory on one plate. To estimate repertoire size and how much clonotypes are shared between individuals, the study performed deep sequencing of blood TCR repertoires from about five healthy adults. To increase sequencing depth and limit assay-specific biases, TCR repertoire library preparation and sequencing were carried out by different laboratories using diverse techniques. Per donor, leukapheresis produced somewhere between about 0.94 and 8.9 billion PBMCs. General findings and caveats noted by the study authors: Naive subsets generally had larger estimated clonotype richness than memory subsets did. Only blood was sampled, and tissue TCR repertoires likely differ from those in blood. Pairwise subsampling indicated that sequencing depth was expected to affect the degree of clonotype sharing among donors. Compared with non-shared clonotypes, clonotypes shared by all four sorted-subset donors had higher generation probabilities. Because the study included a small number of donors, the genetic and exposure-history diversity represented was limited. Rarefaction of sorted-subset datasets indicated incomplete sequencing despite the large sequencing depth. Sharing across several donors was observed for roughly 5% of naive CD4, around 3.5% of naive CD8, over 2% of memory CD4, and around 0.4% of memory CD8 clonotypes.

The donors were healthy, HIV-negative adults with no recently reported acute infections or vaccinations. All donors were Caucasian adults living in Nashville, Tennessee, USA. Magnetic negative selection was used to enrich CD4+ T cells, after which naive cells were positively selected on CD45RA and the negative fraction became the memory subset. Blood was collected by leukapheresis, and PBMCs were isolated by Ficoll-Histopaque density gradient centrifugation and then cryopreserved in liquid nitrogen vapor phase. Purity and quantity of every magnetically sorted T cell population were checked by analytical flow cytometry. From each sorted fraction, genomic DNA was isolated and quantified by UV absorbance on a Nanodrop 2000c. Comment on this clone: Which antigen it targets is not known. Per-nucleotide qualities are absent, and no much larger clonotype sits a single base away.

For CDR1 and CDR2, the germline V gene lists MDHEN and SYDVKM. Including the terminal cysteine and phenylalanine, the CDR3 comprises 17 residues. Only the CDR3 DNA stays, 51 bases, in frame from base 1. The trim is 2 bases for V and 5 bases for J, with a gap of 21 bases between the germline ends. Using the deep immunoSEQ assay, multiplex PCR amplified TCR CDR3 regions from genomic DNA. For each cell subset, the extracted genomic DNA was distributed evenly across all wells of several immunoSEQ 96-well plates, and each plate served as one replicate. For sorted subsets, approximately 200 ng of genomic DNA, equivalent to 25,000 to 35,000 T cell genomes, went into each replicate PCR. The purified libraries were quantified using a Qubit 3.0 fluorometer, sized with a Bioanalyzer 2100, and then quantified again using the KAPA Library Quantification kit. Each immunoSEQ 96-well plate was sequenced on its own single-read 150-cycle Illumina NextSeq 550 flow cell. The source study handled its data this way. Because only junctional sequences without quality scores were contained in the immunoSEQ output, filtering matching that applied to full-length reads could not be performed. Sequences were annotated with PyIR, a Python wrapper for IgBLAST v1.9, using IMGT germline references to assign V/J genes and CDR3. Reads were filtered out if the reads had weak V/J assignments (E-value above 1e-6), no CDR3, stop codons, out-of-frame junctions, or ambiguous translated residues. V3J clonotypes were defined as sequences sharing the same inferred V gene, J gene, and CDR3 amino acid sequence. Percentage overlap between repertoires was calculated by dividing the number of shared unique clonotypes by the size of the smaller repertoire. Repertoire richness was assessed with RTK rarefaction, the Chao1 estimator, and Recon v2.1 estimates of unobserved clonotypes. Generation probabilities for all TCRbeta clonotypes obtained by the gDNA method from a handful of donors were computed using OLGA. Imported from immuneACCESS, the table was reduced by TCRdb to in-frame sequences with V and J called. These copies leave out some clones; in studies compared against another copy, an unresolved V gene accounts for under half, and the cause of the remainder is not known. V and J calls and clone size are given by that table; D and trimming were obtained from the DNA. The sample records around 1,000,000 clones, around three quarters of which are singletons. Of the sample, 0.89% is held by the ten largest clones.

The receptor's source is a man between 18 and 35 years old in good health. Some clones in this sample may be carry-over from other donors' samples. Recombination connected TRBV28 to TRBJ1-2; TRBD1 might be the D gene, on 5 matching bases. Material: memory CD4+ T cells from PBMCs. The sample's cell subset or site label, in plain terms: CD45RA-negative fraction. The encoded CDR3 is CASSLPLGQGGGYGYTF. The DNA reads TGTGCCAGCAGTTTACCCCTCGGGCAGGGAGGTGGTTATGGCTACACCTTC.